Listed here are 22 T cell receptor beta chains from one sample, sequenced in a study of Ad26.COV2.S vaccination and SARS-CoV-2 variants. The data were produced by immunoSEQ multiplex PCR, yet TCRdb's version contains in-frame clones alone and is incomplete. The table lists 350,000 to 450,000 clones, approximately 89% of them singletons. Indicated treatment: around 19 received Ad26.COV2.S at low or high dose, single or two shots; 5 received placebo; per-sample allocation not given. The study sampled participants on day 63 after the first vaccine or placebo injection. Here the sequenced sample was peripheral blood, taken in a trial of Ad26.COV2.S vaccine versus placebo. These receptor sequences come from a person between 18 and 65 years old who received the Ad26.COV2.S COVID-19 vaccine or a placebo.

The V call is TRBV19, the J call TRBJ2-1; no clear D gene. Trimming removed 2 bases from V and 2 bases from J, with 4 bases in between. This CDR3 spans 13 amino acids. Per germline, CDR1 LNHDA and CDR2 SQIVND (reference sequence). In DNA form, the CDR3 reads TGTGCCAGTAGTATAAACCCCTACAATGAGCAGTTCTTC. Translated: CASSINPYNEQFF.

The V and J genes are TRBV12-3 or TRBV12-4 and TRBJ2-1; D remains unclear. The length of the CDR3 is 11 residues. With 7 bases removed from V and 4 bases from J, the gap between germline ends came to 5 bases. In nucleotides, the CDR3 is TGTGCCAGCACAGATTACAATGAGCAGTTCTTC. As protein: CASTDYNEQFF.

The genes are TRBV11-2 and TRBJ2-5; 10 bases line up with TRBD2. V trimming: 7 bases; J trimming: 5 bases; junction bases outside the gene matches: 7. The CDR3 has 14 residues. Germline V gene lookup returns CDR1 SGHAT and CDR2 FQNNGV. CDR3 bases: TGTGCCAGCACCTGGCTAGCGGGAGAGGAGACCCAGTACTTC. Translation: CASTWLAGEETQYF.

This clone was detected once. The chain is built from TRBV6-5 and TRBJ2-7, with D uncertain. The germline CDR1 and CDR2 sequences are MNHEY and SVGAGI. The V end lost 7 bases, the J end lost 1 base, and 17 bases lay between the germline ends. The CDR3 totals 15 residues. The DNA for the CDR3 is TGTGCCAGCAAGGTTTTCTTGGCGTCGTCCTACGAGCAGTACTTC. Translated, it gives CASKVFLASSYEQYF.

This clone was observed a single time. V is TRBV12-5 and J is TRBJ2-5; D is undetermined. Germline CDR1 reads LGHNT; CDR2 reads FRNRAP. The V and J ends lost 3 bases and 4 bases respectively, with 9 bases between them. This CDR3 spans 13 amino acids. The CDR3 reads CASGFWSGETQYF. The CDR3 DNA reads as TGTGCTAGTGGTTTTTGGTCAGGAGAGACCCAGTACTTC.

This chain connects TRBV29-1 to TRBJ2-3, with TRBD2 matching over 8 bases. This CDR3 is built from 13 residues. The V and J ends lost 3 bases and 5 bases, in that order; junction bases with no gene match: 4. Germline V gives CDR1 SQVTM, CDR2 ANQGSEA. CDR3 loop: CSVDGLAGDTQYF. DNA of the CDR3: TGCAGCGTTGACGGGCTAGCGGGAGATACGCAGTATTTT.

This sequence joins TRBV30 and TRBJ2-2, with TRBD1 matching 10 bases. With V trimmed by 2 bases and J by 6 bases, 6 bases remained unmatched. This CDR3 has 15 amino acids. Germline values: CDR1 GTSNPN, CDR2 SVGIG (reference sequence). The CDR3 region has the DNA TGTGCCTGGAGTCGGGACAGGGGTCGTTCCGGGGAGCTGTTTTTT. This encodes CAWSRDRGRSGELFF.

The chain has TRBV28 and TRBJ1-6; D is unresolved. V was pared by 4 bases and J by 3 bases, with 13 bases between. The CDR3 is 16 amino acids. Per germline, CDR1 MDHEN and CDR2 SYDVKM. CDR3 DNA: TGTGCCAGCAGTTCTACGACGGGGTACTATAATTCACCCCTCCACTTT. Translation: CASSSTTGYYNSPLHF.

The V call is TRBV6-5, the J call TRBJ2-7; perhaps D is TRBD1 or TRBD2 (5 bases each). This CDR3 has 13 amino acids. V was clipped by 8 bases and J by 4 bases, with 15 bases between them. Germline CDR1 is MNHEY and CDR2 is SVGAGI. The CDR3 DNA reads TGTGCCAGCCGGGACCTAGCAGTTTACGAGCAGTACTTC. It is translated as CASRDLAVYEQYF.

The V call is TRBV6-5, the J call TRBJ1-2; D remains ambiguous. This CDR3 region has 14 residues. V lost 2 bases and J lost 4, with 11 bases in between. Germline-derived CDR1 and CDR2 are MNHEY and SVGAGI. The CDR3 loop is CASSYRVGGYGYTF. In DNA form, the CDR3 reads TGTGCCAGCAGTTACAGGGTCGGAGGCTATGGCTACACCTTC.

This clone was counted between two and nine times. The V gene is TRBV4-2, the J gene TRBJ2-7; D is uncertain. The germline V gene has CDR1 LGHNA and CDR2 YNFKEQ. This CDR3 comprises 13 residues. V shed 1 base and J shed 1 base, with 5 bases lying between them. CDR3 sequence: CASSQVLSYEQYF. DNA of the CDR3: TGTGCCAGCAGCCAAGTTTTGTCCTACGAGCAGTACTTC.

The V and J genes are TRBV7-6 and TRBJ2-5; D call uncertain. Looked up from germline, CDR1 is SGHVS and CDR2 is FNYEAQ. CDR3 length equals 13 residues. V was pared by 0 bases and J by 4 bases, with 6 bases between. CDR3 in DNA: TGTGCCAGCAGCTTAGCGATGGGAGAGACCCAGTACTTC. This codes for CASSLAMGETQYF.

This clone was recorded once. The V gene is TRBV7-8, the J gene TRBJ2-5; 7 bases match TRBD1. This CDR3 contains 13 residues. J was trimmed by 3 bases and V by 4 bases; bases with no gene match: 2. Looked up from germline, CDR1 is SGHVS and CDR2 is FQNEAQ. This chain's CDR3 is CASSSGQKETQYF. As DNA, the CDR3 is TGTGCCAGCAGCTCGGGACAGAAAGAGACCCAGTACTTC.

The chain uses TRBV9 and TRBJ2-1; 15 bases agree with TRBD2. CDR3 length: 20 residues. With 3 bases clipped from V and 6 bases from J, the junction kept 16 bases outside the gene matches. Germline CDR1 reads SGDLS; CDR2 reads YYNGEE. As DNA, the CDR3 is TGTGCCAGCAGCGGAAGTGCCGGGACTAGCGGGAGGTCCTCCCTCAATGAGCAGTTCTTC. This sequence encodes CASSGSAGTSGRSSLNEQFF. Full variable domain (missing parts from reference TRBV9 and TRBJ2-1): DSGVTQTPKHLITATGQRVTLRCSPRSGDLSVYWYQQSLDQGLQFLIQYYNGEERAKGNILERFSAQQFPDLHSELNLSSLELGDSALYFCASSGSAGTSGRSSLNEQFFGPGTRLTVL.

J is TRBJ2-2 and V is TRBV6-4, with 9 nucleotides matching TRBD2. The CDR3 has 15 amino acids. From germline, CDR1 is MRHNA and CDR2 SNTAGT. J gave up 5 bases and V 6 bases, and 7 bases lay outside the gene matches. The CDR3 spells CASSNSGSGTGELFF. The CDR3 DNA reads TGTGCCAGCAGCAATAGCGGGAGTGGGACCGGGGAGCTGTTTTTT.

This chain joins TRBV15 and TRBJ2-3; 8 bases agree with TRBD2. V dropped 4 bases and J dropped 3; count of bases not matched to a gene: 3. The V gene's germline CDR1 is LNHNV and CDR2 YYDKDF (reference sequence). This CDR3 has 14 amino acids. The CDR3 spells CATSIGGRTDTQYF. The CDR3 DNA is TGTGCCACCAGCATTGGCGGGAGGACAGATACGCAGTATTTT.

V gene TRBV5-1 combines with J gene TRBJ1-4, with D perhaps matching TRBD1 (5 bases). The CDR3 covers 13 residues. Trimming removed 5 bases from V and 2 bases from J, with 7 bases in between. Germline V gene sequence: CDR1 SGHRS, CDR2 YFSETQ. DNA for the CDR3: TGCGCCAGCAGGGGACTGACTAATGAAAAACTGTTTTTT. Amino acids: CASRGLTNEKLFF.

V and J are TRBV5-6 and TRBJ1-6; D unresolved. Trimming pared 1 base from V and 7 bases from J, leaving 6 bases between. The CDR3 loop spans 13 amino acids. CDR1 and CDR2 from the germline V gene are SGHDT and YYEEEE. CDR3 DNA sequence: TGTGCCAGCAGCTTGTTTCAGAATTCACCCCTCCACTTT. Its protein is CASSLFQNSPLHF.

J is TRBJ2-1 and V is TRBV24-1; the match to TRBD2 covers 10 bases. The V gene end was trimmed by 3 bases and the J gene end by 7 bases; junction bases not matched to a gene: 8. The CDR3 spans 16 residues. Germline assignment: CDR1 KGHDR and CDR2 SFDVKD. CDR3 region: CATSDVTSGKENEQFF. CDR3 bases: TGTGCCACCAGTGATGTAACTAGCGGGAAAGAAAATGAGCAGTTCTTC.

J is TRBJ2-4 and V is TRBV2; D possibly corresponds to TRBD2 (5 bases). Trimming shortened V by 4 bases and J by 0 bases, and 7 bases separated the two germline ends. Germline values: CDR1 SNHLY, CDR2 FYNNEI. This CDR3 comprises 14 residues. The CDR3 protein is CASSGELAKNIQYF. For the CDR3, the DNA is TGTGCCAGCAGTGGGGAGTTAGCCAAAAACATTCAGTACTTC.

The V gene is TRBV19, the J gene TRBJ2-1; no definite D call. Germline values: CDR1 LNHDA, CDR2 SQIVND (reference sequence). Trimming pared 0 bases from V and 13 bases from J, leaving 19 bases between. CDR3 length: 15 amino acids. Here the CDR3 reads CASSIDPQVATKQFF. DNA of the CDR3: TGTGCCAGTAGTATAGACCCCCAGGTGGCCACGAAACAGTTCTTC.

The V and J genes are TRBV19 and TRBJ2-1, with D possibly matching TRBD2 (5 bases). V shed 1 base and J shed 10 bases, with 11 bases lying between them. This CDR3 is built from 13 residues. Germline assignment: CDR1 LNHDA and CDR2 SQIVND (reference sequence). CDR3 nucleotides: TGTGCCAGTAGTATAGTACCCGGCGGGGAGCAGTTCTTC. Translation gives CASSIVPGGEQFF. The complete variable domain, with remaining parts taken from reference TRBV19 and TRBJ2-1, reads DGGITQSPKYLFRKEGQNVTLSCEQNLNHDAMYWYRQDPGQGLRLIYYSQIVNDFQKGDIAEGYSVSREKKESFPLTVTSAQKNPTAFYLCASSIVPGGEQFFGPGTRLTVL.